These 23 T cell receptor beta chains were sequenced from one sample in a study of blood T cells in healthy people across ages. With a J-beta primer mix and a sample-barcoded 5' primer, a second PCR ran 7 to 11 cycles. TCRdb called the 5' RACE reads again in MiXCR, with one record for every CDR3 protein. The table has roughly 900,000 distinct CDR3 sequences, around 46% seen once. The sequencing sample was made of blood. The receptors were gathered from a young man in good health.

V is TRBV29-1 and J is TRBJ2-7; 7 nucleotides align to TRBD1. The CDR3 loop spans 11 amino acids. From germline, CDR1 is SQVTM and CDR2 ANQGSEA. Unmatched junction bases numbered 5, after V lost 7 bases and J lost 5 bases. This CDR3 is CSAGQNHEQYF. The CDR3 DNA is TGCAGCGCGGGACAGAACCACGAGCAGTACTTC.

This chain connects TRBV29-1 to TRBJ2-3, with D possibly being TRBD1 (6 bases). The CDR3 has 11 residues. Germline V lookup: CDR1 SQVTM, CDR2 ANQGSEA. Trimming removed 7 bases from V and 6 bases from J, with 11 bases in between. CDR3 protein: CSATGKDTQYF. CDR3 nucleotide sequence: TGCAGCGCAACAGGGAAGGATACGCAGTATTTT.

The V gene is TRBV18, the J gene TRBJ1-1; D remains unclear. The CDR3 is 14 amino acids. Trimming took off 2 bases at V and 0 bases at J, with 7 bases between the two ends. CDR1 KGHSH and CDR2 LQKENI come from the germline V gene. The CDR3 nucleotides are TGTGCCAGCTCACCAAGCGCTGTGAACACTGAAGCTTTCTTT. As protein: CASSPSAVNTEAFF.

The chain is built from TRBV2 and TRBJ2-7, with 10 bases identical to TRBD1. Germline-derived CDR1 and CDR2 are SNHLY and FYNNEI. The ends lost 6 bases at V and 4 bases at J; junction bases unmatched: 6. This CDR3 has 14 amino acids. The CDR3 reads CASRLGTGEYEQYF. In DNA, the CDR3 is TGTGCCAGCAGATTGGGGACAGGGGAGTACGAGCAGTACTTC.

The chain couples TRBV6-1 to TRBJ2-7, with D possibly TRBD1 on 6 matching bases. Germline-derived CDR1 and CDR2 are MNHNS and SASEGT. V was pared by 1 base and J by 4 bases, with 14 bases between. This CDR3 has 15 residues. The CDR3 here is CASSEVTGTYYEQYF. In nucleotides, the CDR3 is TGTGCCAGCAGTGAAGTTACCGGGACATATTACGAGCAGTACTTC.

The rearrangement uses TRBV24-1 and TRBJ2-3; TRBD1 matches at 8 bases. Germline V lookup: CDR1 KGHDR, CDR2 SFDVKD. After removal of 0 bases from V and 5 bases from J, the junction contained 3 bases not matched to a gene. CDR3 size: 15 residues. CDR3 sequence: CATSDLGQGGDTQYF. In DNA form, the CDR3 reads TGTGCCACCAGTGATTTGGGACAGGGTGGAGATACGCAGTATTTT.

The rearrangement links TRBV12-5 to TRBJ2-1; the match to TRBD2 covers 12 bases. Germline loops: CDR1 LGHNT, CDR2 FRNRAP. The CDR3 contains 16 residues. V trimming: 6 bases; J trimming: 8 bases; junction bases outside the gene matches: 11. The CDR3 is CASGRSTLAGGYEQFF. In DNA form, the CDR3 reads TGTGCTAGTGGCAGATCGACACTAGCGGGGGGTTATGAGCAGTTCTTC.

The CDR3 DNA is TGCAGCGTTGAAGAGCAGGGGGCGAACATTCAGTACTTC. It specifies CSVEEQGANIQYF. The chain links TRBV29-1 to TRBJ2-4; 8 bases line up with TRBD1. After removal of 0 bases from V and 7 bases from J, the junction contained 2 bases not matched to a gene. The CDR3 has 13 amino acids. Germline CDR1 and CDR2: SQVTM and ANQGSEA.

V is TRBV6-5 and J is TRBJ1-2, with 11 bases lining up with TRBD1. Looked up from germline, CDR1 is MNHEY and CDR2 is SVGAGI. V shed 6 bases and J 8 bases; nucleotides not matched to a gene: 11. The CDR3 sequence is 15 residues long. The CDR3 reads CASSWKGQGGSGYTF. The CDR3 DNA reads TGTGCCAGCAGCTGGAAGGGACAGGGGGGTTCCGGCTACACCTTC.

This clonotype was observed a handful of times. The germline gene is not matched at one end of the junction; a read error may be the cause. V is TRBV7-9 and J is TRBJ1-5; 8 bases are a match to TRBD1. Looked up from germline, CDR1 is SEHNR and CDR2 is FQNEAQ (reference sequence). The CDR3 is made up of 17 amino acids. CDR3 protein: CASSLEPTGDSNQPQHF. CDR3 bases: TGTGCCAGTAGCTTAGAGCCGACAGGGGACAGCAATCAGCCCCAGCATTTT. Combining the CDR3 with reference TRBV7-9 and TRBJ1-5 gives the whole variable domain DTGVSQNPRHKITKRGQNVTFRCDPISEHNRLYWYRQTLGQGPEFLTYFQNEAQLEKSRLLSDRFSAERPKGSFSTLEIQRTEQGDSAMYLCASSLEPTGDSNQPQHFGDGTRLSIL.

V is TRBV28 and J is TRBJ2-3; unclear D gene. Trimming took 2 bases from V and 7 from J, leaving 16 bases between them. CDR1 is MDHEN and CDR2 is SYDVKM in the germline V gene. The length of the CDR3 is 15 residues. Written as DNA, the CDR3 is TGTGCCAGCAGTTTAACACCCAGCACAAAGAATACGCAGTATTTT. Translating it yields CASSLTPSTKNTQYF.

CDR3: CAIRGTGEGYGYTF. The CDR3 coding sequence is TGTGCCATCAGGGGGACTGGGGAGGGCTATGGCTACACCTTC. The chain joins TRBV10-3 to TRBJ1-2, with D maybe TRBD1 (5 bases). V lost 6 bases and J lost 4, with 15 bases in between. The CDR3 length is 14 residues. Per the germline V gene, CDR1 is ENHRY and CDR2 is SYGVKD.

There are many counts of this clonotype. V gene TRBV4-1 combines with J gene TRBJ2-1; D remains ambiguous. Germline CDR1 reads MGHRA; CDR2 reads YSYEKL. Deletions cut 2 bases from V and 2 bases from J, with 13 bases between. The CDR3 has 16 amino acids. Here the CDR3 reads CASSQLDLLAYNEQFF. The CDR3 bases are TGCGCCAGCAGCCAACTGGACCTGTTGGCCTACAATGAGCAGTTCTTC.

V and J are TRBV29-1 and TRBJ2-1; D is tentatively TRBD1 or TRBD2 (5 bases each). CDR3 length: 13 residues. Germline V gives CDR1 SQVTM, CDR2 ANQGSEA. Deletions cut 4 bases from V and 6 bases from J, with 13 bases between. CDR3 sequence reads: CSVVGPAGNEQFF. DNA of the CDR3: TGCAGCGTTGTGGGACCCGCGGGCAATGAGCAGTTCTTC.

V and J are TRBV5-4 and TRBJ1-3; TRBD1 is a possible D gene (6 bases). V was cut by 4 bases and J by 4 bases, with 21 bases left in between. There are 17 residues in the CDR3. Per germline, CDR1 SGHNT and CDR2 YYREEE (reference sequence). Written as DNA, the CDR3 is TGTGCCAGCAGCCCCCCGGGACAAGGAACGAGAGGAAACACCATATATTTT. It codes for CASSPPGQGTRGNTIYF.

This clonotype came up a few times. The rearrangement uses TRBV29-1 and TRBJ2-1; D gene uncertain. This CDR3 spans 15 amino acids. The ends were cut back, 7 bases at V and 0 bases at J, with 16 bases in the middle. Germline V gives CDR1 SQVTM, CDR2 ANQGSEA. CDR3 in amino acids: CSGQPDVSSYNEQFF. The CDR3 DNA reads as TGCAGCGGGCAGCCGGACGTGAGCTCCTACAATGAGCAGTTCTTC.

The rearrangement links TRBV29-1 to TRBJ2-7; tentative D call: TRBD1 (6 bases). V shed 4 bases and J shed 4 bases, with 14 bases lying between them. The germline gives CDR1 SQVTM, CDR2 ANQGSEA. This CDR3 has 13 residues. DNA of the CDR3: TGCAGCGTTGTCCCAACAGGGAAGTACGAGCAGTACTTC. Translation: CSVVPTGKYEQYF.

The chain carries TRBV5-1 and TRBJ2-1; TRBD2 aligns across 8 bases. CDR1 and CDR2 (germline): SGHRS, YFSETQ. CDR3 size: 15 residues. J was trimmed by 9 bases and V by 3 bases; bases with no gene match: 11. CDR3 protein: CASSSAQRENSEQFF. For the CDR3, the DNA is TGCGCCAGCAGCTCGGCCCAGCGGGAGAACTCTGAGCAGTTCTTC.

This chain connects TRBV4-1 to TRBJ1-2; D is unresolved. CDR1 and CDR2 from the germline V gene are MGHRA and YSYEKL. Trimming pared 4 bases from V and 7 bases from J, leaving 16 bases between. The length of the CDR3 is 14 residues. DNA for the CDR3: TGCGCCAGCAGCCTCCTTCTTGGGAATGCTGGCTACACCTTC. This codes for CASSLLLGNAGYTF.

V and J are TRBV6-6 and TRBJ2-4; TRBD2 aligns across 8 bases. The DNA end lines up better with TRBJ2-5; the J call may be wrong. The germline CDR1 and CDR2 sequences are MNHNY and SVGAGI (reference sequence). The CDR3 is 17 residues long. CDR3 bases: TGTGCCAGCAGACCTCGGGGGGGAACAGCGGGGCAAGAGACCCAGTACTTC. Protein sequence: CASRPRGGTAGQETQYF.

V usage is TRBV29-1 and J usage is TRBJ1-5; weak D call: TRBD1 (6 bases). Germline V CDR1 and CDR2: SQVTM, ANQGSEA. The CDR3 runs 13 residues. V was clipped by 5 bases and J by 1 base, with 9 bases between them. The CDR3 protein is CSVLDSSNQPQHF. CDR3 nucleotide sequence: TGCAGCGTTCTGGACAGCAGCAATCAGCCCCAGCATTTT.

The J gene is TRBJ2-7, the V gene TRBV12-3 or TRBV12-4; 9 bases map to TRBD1. J was trimmed by 0 bases and V by 6 bases; bases with no gene match: 9. The CDR3 has 16 amino acids. CDR3 in DNA: TGTGCCAGCAGCCACCAGACAGGGGGATTCTCCTACGAGCAGTACTTC. Its translation: CASSHQTGGFSYEQYF.

Concerning this clonotype itself: A much larger clone differs from this one at a single base, so this may be a read error. The J gene is TRBJ1-1, the V gene TRBV29-1; D is possibly TRBD1 (6 bases). This CDR3 is 12 amino acids long. Germline CDR1 SQVTM, CDR2 ANQGSEA. In DNA, the CDR3 is TGCAGCGTGGGACATATGAACACTGAAACTTTCTTT. It encodes CSVGHMNTETFF.